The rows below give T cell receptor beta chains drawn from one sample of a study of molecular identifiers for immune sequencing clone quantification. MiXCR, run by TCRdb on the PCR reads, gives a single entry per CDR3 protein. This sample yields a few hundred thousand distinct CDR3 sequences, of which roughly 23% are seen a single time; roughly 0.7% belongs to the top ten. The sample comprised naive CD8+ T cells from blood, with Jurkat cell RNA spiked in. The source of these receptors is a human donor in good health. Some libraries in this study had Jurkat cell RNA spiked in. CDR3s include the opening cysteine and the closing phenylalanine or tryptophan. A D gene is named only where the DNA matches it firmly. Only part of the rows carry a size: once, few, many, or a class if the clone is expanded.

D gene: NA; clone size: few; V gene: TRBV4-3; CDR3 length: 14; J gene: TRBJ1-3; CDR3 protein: CASSQDSSENTIYF; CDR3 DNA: TGCGCCAGCAGCCAAGATAGTAGCGAAAACACCATATATTTT
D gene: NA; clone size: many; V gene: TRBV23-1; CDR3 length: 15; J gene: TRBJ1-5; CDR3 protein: CASSQKRRMDQPQHF; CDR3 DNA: TGCGCCAGCAGTCAAAAACGCAGGATGGATCAGCCCCAGCATTTT
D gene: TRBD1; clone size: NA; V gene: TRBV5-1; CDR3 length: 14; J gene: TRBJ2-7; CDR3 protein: CASSFGGQGYGQYF; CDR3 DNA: TGCGCCAGCAGCTTTGGGGGACAGGGCTACGGGCAGTACTTC
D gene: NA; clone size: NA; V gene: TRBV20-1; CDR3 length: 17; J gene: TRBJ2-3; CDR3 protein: CSAGTDEDSYIADTQYF; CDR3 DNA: TGCAGTGCGGGGACGGACGAGGACTCCTATATCGCAGATACGCAGTATTTT
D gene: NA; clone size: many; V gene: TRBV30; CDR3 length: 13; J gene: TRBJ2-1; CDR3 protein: CAWSVGIGNEQFF; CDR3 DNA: TGTGCCTGGAGTGTCGGGATAGGGAATGAGCAGTTCTTC
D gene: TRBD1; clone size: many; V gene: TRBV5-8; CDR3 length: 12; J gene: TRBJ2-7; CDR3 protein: CASSHRGLEQYF; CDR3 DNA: TGTGCCAGCAGCCACAGGGGGCTCGAGCAGTACTTC
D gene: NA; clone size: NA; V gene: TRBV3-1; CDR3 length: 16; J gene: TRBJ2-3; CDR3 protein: CASSPGRGGNTDTQYF; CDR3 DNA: TGTGCCAGCAGCCCCGGCCGCGGGGGCAACACAGATACGCAGTATTTT
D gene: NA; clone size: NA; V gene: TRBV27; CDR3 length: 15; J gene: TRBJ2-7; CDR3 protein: CASSLFFGRGNEQYF; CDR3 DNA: TGTGCCAGCAGTTTATTTTTCGGCAGGGGTAACGAGCAGTACTTC
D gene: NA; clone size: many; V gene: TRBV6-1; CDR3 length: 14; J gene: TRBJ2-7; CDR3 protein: CASSEGVGPYEQYF; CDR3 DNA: TGTGCCAGCAGTGAAGGGGTAGGGCCCTACGAGCAGTACTTC
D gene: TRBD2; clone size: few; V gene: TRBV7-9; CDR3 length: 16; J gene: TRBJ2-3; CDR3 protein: CASSGLAGLSTDTQYF; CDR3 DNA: TGTGCCAGCAGCGGTCTAGCGGGGCTTAGCACAGATACGCAGTATTTT
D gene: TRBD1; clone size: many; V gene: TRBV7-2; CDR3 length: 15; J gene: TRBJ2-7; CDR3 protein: CASSLWTGLNYEQYF; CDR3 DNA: TGTGCCAGCAGCTTATGGACAGGTCTGAACTACGAGCAGTACTTC
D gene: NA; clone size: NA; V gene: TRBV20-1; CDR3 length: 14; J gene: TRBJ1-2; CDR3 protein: CSAREGPSNYGYTF; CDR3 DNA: TGCAGTGCTAGAGAGGGGCCCTCTAACTATGGCTACACCTTC
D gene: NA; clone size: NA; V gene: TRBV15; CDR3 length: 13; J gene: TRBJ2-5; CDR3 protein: CATTGTPQEPQYF; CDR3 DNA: TGTGCCACCACCGGGACTCCCCAGGAGCCCCAGTACTTC
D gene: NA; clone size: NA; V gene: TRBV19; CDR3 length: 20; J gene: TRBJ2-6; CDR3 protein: CASSPPPGVSPYSGANVLTF; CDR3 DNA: TGTGCCAGTAGTCCCCCCCCCGGGGTGTCCCCCTATTCTGGGGCCAACGTCCTGACTTTC
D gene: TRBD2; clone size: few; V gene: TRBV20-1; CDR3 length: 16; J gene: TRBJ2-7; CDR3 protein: CSARARLAGDLREQYF; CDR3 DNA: TGCAGTGCTAGAGCCCGACTAGCGGGGGACCTTCGGGAGCAGTACTTC
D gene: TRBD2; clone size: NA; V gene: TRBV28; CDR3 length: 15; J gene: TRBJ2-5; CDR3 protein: CASSGTSGRVETQYF; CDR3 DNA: TGTGCCAGCAGTGGTACTAGCGGGAGGGTAGAGACCCAGTACTTC
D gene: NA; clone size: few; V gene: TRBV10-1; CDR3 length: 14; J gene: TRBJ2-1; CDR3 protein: CASSAPDRGNEQFF; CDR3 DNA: TGCGCCAGCAGTGCACCCGATCGCGGGAATGAGCAGTTCTTC
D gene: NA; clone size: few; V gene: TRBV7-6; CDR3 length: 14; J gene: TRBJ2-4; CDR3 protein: CASSQGVGENIQYF; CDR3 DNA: TGTGCCAGCAGTCAAGGGGTCGGCGAAAACATTCAGTACTTC
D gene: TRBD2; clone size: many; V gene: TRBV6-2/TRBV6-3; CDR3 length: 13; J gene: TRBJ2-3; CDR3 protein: CASSYPGGDTQYF; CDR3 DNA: TGTGCCAGCAGTTACCCGGGAGGAGATACGCAGTATTTT
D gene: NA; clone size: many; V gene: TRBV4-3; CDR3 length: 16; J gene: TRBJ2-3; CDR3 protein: CASSQDWDSDTDTQYF; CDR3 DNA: TGCGCCAGCAGCCAAGATTGGGACTCGGACACAGATACGCAGTATTTT
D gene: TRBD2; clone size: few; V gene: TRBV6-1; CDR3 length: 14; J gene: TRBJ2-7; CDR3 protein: CASTEAGGFYEQYF; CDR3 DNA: TGTGCCAGCACGGAGGCGGGGGGGTTCTACGAGCAGTACTTC
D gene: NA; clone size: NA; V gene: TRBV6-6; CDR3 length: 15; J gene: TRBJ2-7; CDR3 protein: CASSYVGGNAYEQYF; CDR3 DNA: TGTGCCAGCAGTTACGTTGGCGGGAACGCCTACGAGCAGTACTTC
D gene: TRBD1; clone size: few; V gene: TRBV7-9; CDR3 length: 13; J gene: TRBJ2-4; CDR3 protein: CASTTGTGDIQYF; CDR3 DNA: TGTGCCAGCACCACCGGGACAGGGGACATTCAGTACTTC
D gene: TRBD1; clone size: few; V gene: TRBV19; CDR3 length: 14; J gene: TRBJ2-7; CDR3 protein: CASSRDRSYLEQYF; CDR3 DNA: TGTGCCAGTAGCCGGGACAGGTCGTACCTCGAGCAGTACTTC
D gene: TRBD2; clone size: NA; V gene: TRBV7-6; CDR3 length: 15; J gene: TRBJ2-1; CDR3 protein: CASSLGLAGGYEQFF; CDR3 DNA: TGTGCCAGCAGCCTTGGACTAGCGGGAGGATATGAGCAGTTCTTC
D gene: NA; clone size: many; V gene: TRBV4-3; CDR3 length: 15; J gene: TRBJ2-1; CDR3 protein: CASSQNAGPYNEQFF; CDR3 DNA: TGCGCCAGCAGCCAAAACGCCGGACCTTACAATGAGCAGTTCTTC
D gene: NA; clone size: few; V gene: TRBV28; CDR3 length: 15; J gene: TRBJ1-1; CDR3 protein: CASRHMKREVVAAFF; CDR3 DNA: TGTGCCAGCAGACACATGAAGAGGGAGGTGGTCGCTGCTTTCTTT